This TCR beta chain was sequenced for a study of blood T cell repertoires in COVID-19. Clones were sequenced by immunoSEQ multiplex PCR, and TCRdb holds only the in-frame ones, with some missing. This sample has 390,000 or so clones; around 87% occur once, and the top ten carry about 10%. Per the germline V gene, CDR1 is SNHLY and CDR2 is FYNNEI. The V gene lost 7 bases and the J gene lost 7 bases, with 13 bases spanning the gap. This CDR3 is built from 13 residues. Material for sequencing was peripheral blood. This chain links TRBV2 with TRBJ2-2, with D tentatively TRBD2 (6 bases). This sequence was found in a woman aged 25-40 years with COVID-19, enrolled during active disease. The CDR3 region is CASTRGFGGELFF. The DNA for the CDR3 is TGTGCCAGCACCCGGGGGTTCGGCGGGGAGCTGTTTTTT.